This entry lists 26 T cell receptor beta chains sequenced from one sample in a study of blood T cell repertoires in COVID-19. Clones were read by immunoSEQ multiplex PCR, and TCRdb kept only the in-frame ones, dropping some. The profile shows 150,000 to 190,000 clones, about 86% of them singletons. Sequencing was done on a sample of PBMCs or T cells enriched from blood (not recorded which). The source of these receptors is a man aged 45-60 years who had recovered from COVID-19.

Only one count was recorded for this clone. The chain joins TRBV20-1 to TRBJ2-7; no reliable D call. The CDR3 loop spans 11 amino acids. CDR1 DFQATT and CDR2 SNEGSKA come from the germline V gene (reference sequence). V lost 0 bases and J lost 4, with 4 bases in between. CDR3 sequence reads: CSARDLYEQYF. CDR3 coding DNA: TGCAGTGCTAGAGATCTTTACGAGCAGTACTTC.

The rearrangement joins TRBV9 to TRBJ2-5; a possible D gene is TRBD1 (6 bases). There are 15 residues in the CDR3. CDR1 is SGDLS and CDR2 is YYNGEE in the germline V gene. The V end was cut by 3 bases, the J end by 5 bases, with 17 bases between. The CDR3 bases are TGTGCCAGCAGCGCCAGCCAGGGGCGTCTGGAGACCCAGTACTTC. It is translated as CASSASQGRLETQYF.

The chain carries TRBV19 and TRBJ1-4; 10 nucleotides agree with TRBD1. Germline CDR1 is LNHDA and CDR2 is SQIVND (reference sequence). V shed 7 bases, J shed 1 base, and the junction held 3 bases outside the gene matches. This CDR3 has 15 residues. CDR3 sequence (DNA): TGTGCCAGTAAAGACAGGGGGCGAACTAATGAAAAACTGTTTTTT. Protein product: CASKDRGRTNEKLFF. The full variable domain, in which reference TRBV19 and TRBJ1-4 provide the parts outside the CDR3, is DGGITQSPKYLFRKEGQNVTLSCEQNLNHDAMYWYRQDPGQGLRLIYYSQIVNDFQKGDIAEGYSVSREKKESFPLTVTSAQKNPTAFYLCASKDRGRTNEKLFFGSGTQLSVL.

This clone was seen a few times. The J gene is TRBJ1-1, the V gene TRBV4-1, with D possibly being TRBD1 (6 bases). Trimming shortened V by 0 bases and J by 12 bases, and 23 bases separated the two germline ends. Germline values: CDR1 MGHRA, CDR2 YSYEKL. CDR3 length: 16 residues. The CDR3 DNA reads as TGCGCCAGCAGCCAAGATAATGCAAGGACAGTCGGAAAAACTTTCTTT. Residues: CASSQDNARTVGKTFF.

The J gene is TRBJ1-6, the V gene TRBV5-1; D remains ambiguous. The germline V gene encodes CDR1 SGHRS and CDR2 YFSETQ. The CDR3 runs to 17 residues. Trimming shortened V by 0 bases and J by 6 bases, and 16 bases separated the two germline ends. The CDR3 sequence: CASSLAAPRAGNSPLHF. CDR3 sequence (DNA): TGCGCCAGCAGCTTGGCCGCCCCCCGGGCGGGTAATTCACCCCTCCACTTT.

The V call is TRBV29-1, the J call TRBJ2-1; 8 nucleotides line up with TRBD2. The CDR3 is 14 amino acids. With V trimmed by 7 bases and J by 6 bases, 11 bases remained unmatched. The V gene's germline CDR1 is SQVTM and CDR2 ANQGSEA. The DNA for the CDR3 is TGCAGCGCCCGACGGGGGGGCAGTGTCAATGAGCAGTTCTTC. Translation: CSARRGGSVNEQFF.

CDR3 loop: CASSPSPQGIDYEQYF. The CDR3 DNA reads TGTGCCAGCAGCCCATCTCCCCAGGGGATCGACTACGAGCAGTACTTC. The V gene is TRBV5-4, the J gene TRBJ2-7; TRBD1 might be the D (6 bases). The CDR3 runs 16 residues. Germline V gives CDR1 SGHNT, CDR2 YYREEE (reference sequence). V was shortened by 4 bases and J by 3 bases, with 20 bases between the two germline ends.

This clone was observed a single time. This chain uses TRBV7-6 with TRBJ2-1, with D unresolved. CDR3 size: 15 residues. Germline V gives CDR1 SGHVS, CDR2 FNYEAQ. The ends were cut back, 0 bases at V and 9 bases at J, with 15 bases in the middle. CDR3 sequence: CASSLARYMTGEQFF. The CDR3 DNA reads as TGTGCCAGCAGCTTAGCCCGATATATGACGGGTGAGCAGTTCTTC.

The V gene is TRBV27, the J gene TRBJ1-1; D may be TRBD1 (5 bases). The CDR3 totals 13 residues. V lost 2 bases and J 7 bases, leaving 11 bases between the germline ends. Germline CDR1 MNHEY, CDR2 SMNVEV (reference sequence). Here the CDR3 DNA reads TGTGCCAGCAGTTTAGGGGGGACGGTTGAAGCTTTCTTT. Residues: CASSLGGTVEAFF.

The chain uses TRBV6-5 and TRBJ2-7; TRBD1 aligns across 9 bases. The germline gives CDR1 MNHEY, CDR2 SVGAGI. The CDR3 sequence is 15 residues long. V dropped 6 bases and J dropped 1; count of bases not matched to a gene: 7. This CDR3 reads CASRQRQGGSYEQYF. The CDR3 nucleotides read TGTGCCAGCAGACAAAGACAGGGGGGTTCCTACGAGCAGTACTTC.

The chain recombines TRBV19 with TRBJ2-7, with TRBD2 matching over 11 bases. The V gene end was trimmed by 5 bases and the J gene end by 4 bases; junction bases not matched to a gene: 4. Germline loops: CDR1 LNHDA, CDR2 SQIVND (reference sequence). The CDR3 length is 14 residues. This chain's CDR3 is CASSAGTSGYEQYF. The DNA of the CDR3 is TGTGCCAGTAGTGCCGGGACTAGCGGTTACGAGCAGTACTTC.

V usage is TRBV9 and J usage is TRBJ2-1, with TRBD2 matching over 11 bases. With 0 bases clipped from V and 7 bases from J, the junction kept 6 bases outside the gene matches. The V gene's germline CDR1 is SGDLS and CDR2 YYNGEE. This CDR3 contains 16 residues. The CDR3 nucleotides are TGTGCCAGCAGCGTAGCTGCGGGACTAGCGGTGAATGAGCAGTTCTTC. Translated: CASSVAAGLAVNEQFF.

The V gene is TRBV3-1 (or the pseudogene TRBV3-2), the J gene TRBJ1-1; D unclear. The germline V gene has CDR1 LGHDT and CDR2 YNNKEL (reference sequence). Trimming left V 5 bases short and J 1 base short, with 17 bases between. The CDR3 covers 16 residues. CDR3 in DNA: TGTGCCAGCAGCGCCGTCACCCCCCGGAGGAACACTGAAGCTTTCTTT. Translation gives CASSAVTPRRNTEAFF.

V usage is TRBV9 and J usage is TRBJ1-1, with D hard to call. There are 14 residues in the CDR3. Germline CDR1 reads SGDLS; CDR2 reads YYNGEE. With 2 bases removed from V and 0 bases from J, the gap between germline ends came to 8 bases. The CDR3 here is CASSVTTLNTEAFF. The DNA of the CDR3 is TGTGCCAGCAGCGTTACTACCCTGAACACTGAAGCTTTCTTT.

This rearrangement joins TRBV10-1 to TRBJ2-7, with 7 bases fitting TRBD1. There are 15 residues in the CDR3. In germline, CDR1 is WNHNN, CDR2 SYGVQD (reference sequence). Unmatched junction bases numbered 5, after V lost 0 bases and J lost 3 bases. The CDR3 loop is CASSESTRDSYEQYF. CDR3 nucleotides: TGCGCCAGCAGTGAGTCGACAAGGGACAGCTACGAGCAGTACTTC.

V and J are TRBV3-1 (or the pseudogene TRBV3-2) and TRBJ1-2, with 8 bases lining up with TRBD1. The CDR3 is 14 residues long. Germline V gene sequence: CDR1 LGHDT, CDR2 YNNKEL (reference sequence). Trimming cost V 4 bases and J 6 bases; bases outside gene matches: 7. The CDR3 DNA follows: TGTGCCAGCAGCCTCCGACAGGGGCGCCATGGCTACACCTTC. Encoded protein: CASSLRQGRHGYTF.

This chain links TRBV4-2 with TRBJ2-3; D is undetermined. The CDR3 loop spans 16 amino acids. Trimming took off 0 bases at V and 3 bases at J, with 13 bases between the two ends. Germline-derived CDR1 and CDR2 are LGHNA and YNFKEQ. CDR3 sequence (DNA): TGTGCCAGCAGCCAAGACCTCCTAGGTCGAACAGATACGCAGTATTTT. Translating gives CASSQDLLGRTDTQYF.

This clone occurred a few times. This chain links TRBV11-3 with TRBJ2-2, with 7 positions matching TRBD1. This CDR3 region has 15 residues. Germline V gene sequence: CDR1 SGHNT, CDR2 YENEEA. The V and J ends lost 5 bases and 7 bases, in that order; junction bases with no gene match: 10. CDR3 amino acids: CASSLLTGYHGELFF. CDR3 sequence (DNA): TGTGCCAGCAGCCTCCTGACAGGGTACCACGGGGAGCTGTTTTTT.

The chain couples TRBV7-2 to TRBJ2-6, with 10 bases matching TRBD2. The trim removed 1 base at V and 6 bases at J, leaving 9 bases unmatched. The CDR3 is made up of 18 amino acids. Germline CDR1 is SGHTA and CDR2 is FQGNSA. CDR3 DNA sequence: TGTGCCAGCAGCTTAGTTAGCGGGGGGCCAGCAGAGGCCAACGTCCTGACTTTC. It codes for CASSLVSGGPAEANVLTF.

The CDR3 here is CASSSIYRGGGETQYF. The CDR3 DNA follows: TGTGCCAGCAGCTCAATTTACAGGGGGGGCGGAGAGACCCAGTACTTC. J is TRBJ2-5 and V is TRBV7-9, with D possibly being TRBD1 (8 bases). CDR1 and CDR2 (germline): SEHNR, FQNEAQ (reference sequence). The V and J ends lost 4 bases and 4 bases respectively, with 19 bases between them. This CDR3 region has 16 residues.

The V gene is TRBV7-9, the J gene TRBJ1-1; the D is unclear. V gave up 6 bases and J gave up 0 bases, with 5 bases separating them. The germline V gene encodes CDR1 SEHNR and CDR2 FQNEAQ (reference sequence). CDR3 length: 12 residues. CDR3 loop: CASSIVNTEAFF. CDR3 DNA: TGTGCCAGCAGTATAGTGAACACTGAAGCTTTCTTT.

The chain has TRBV5-1 and TRBJ2-1, with 10 positions matching TRBD2. Germline CDR1 and CDR2: SGHRS and YFSETQ. J gave up 4 bases and V 5 bases, and 9 bases lay outside the gene matches. The CDR3 has 16 amino acids. CDR3 residues: CASRARASGGYNEQFF. CDR3 nucleotide sequence: TGCGCCAGCAGGGCTAGGGCTAGCGGGGGTTACAATGAGCAGTTCTTC.

The rearrangement links TRBV11-3 to TRBJ1-6; TRBD1 agrees at 7 bases. The CDR3 loop spans 14 amino acids. Looked up from germline, CDR1 is SGHNT and CDR2 is YENEEA. The trim removed 4 bases at V and 5 bases at J, leaving 2 bases unmatched. The CDR3 DNA reads as TGTGCCAGCAGCTCGACAGGGAATAATTCACCCCTCCACTTT. Amino acids: CASSSTGNNSPLHF.

The chain joins TRBV12-3 or TRBV12-4 to TRBJ1-2; no definite D call. The length of the CDR3 is 12 residues. V was shortened by 3 bases and J by 5 bases, with 7 bases between the two germline ends. The CDR3 protein is CASSFPDYGYTF. The CDR3 DNA reads TGTGCCAGCAGTTTTCCAGATTATGGCTACACCTTC.

The chain combines TRBV4-1 with TRBJ2-4; 10 nucleotides line up with TRBD1. The CDR3 totals 18 residues. V lost 1 base and J lost 0; bases outside the gene matches: 6. Germline V CDR1 and CDR2: MGHRA, YSYEKL. The CDR3 DNA is TGCGCCAGCAGCCAAGCCGGACAGGGGGGTATAGCCAAAAACATTCAGTACTTC. Translation gives CASSQAGQGGIAKNIQYF.

The V and J genes are TRBV27 and TRBJ1-5; D remains ambiguous. Germline V gene sequence: CDR1 MNHEY, CDR2 SMNVEV (reference sequence). The CDR3 has 13 amino acids. Trimming took 1 base from V and 6 from J, leaving 7 bases between them. CDR3 coding DNA: TGTGCCAGCAGTTTATTATACGGTCAGCCCCAGCATTTT. Translation gives CASSLLYGQPQHF.